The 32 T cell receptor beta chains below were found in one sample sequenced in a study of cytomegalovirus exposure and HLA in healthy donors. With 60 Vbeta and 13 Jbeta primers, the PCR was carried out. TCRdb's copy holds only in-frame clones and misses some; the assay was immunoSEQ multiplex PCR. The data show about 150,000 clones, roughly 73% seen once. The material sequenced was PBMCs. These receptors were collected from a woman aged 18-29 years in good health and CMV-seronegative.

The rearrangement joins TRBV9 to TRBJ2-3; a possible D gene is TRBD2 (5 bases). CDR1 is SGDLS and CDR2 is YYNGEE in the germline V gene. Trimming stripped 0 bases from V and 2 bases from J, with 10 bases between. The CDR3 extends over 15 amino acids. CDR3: CASSVVWRFTDTQYF. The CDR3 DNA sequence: TGTGCCAGCAGCGTAGTTTGGAGGTTCACAGATACGCAGTATTTT.

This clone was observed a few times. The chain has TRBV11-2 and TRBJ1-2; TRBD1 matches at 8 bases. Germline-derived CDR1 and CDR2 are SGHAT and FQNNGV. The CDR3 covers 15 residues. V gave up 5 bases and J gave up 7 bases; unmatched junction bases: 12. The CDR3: CASSRTGPVSGGYTF. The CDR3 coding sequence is TGTGCCAGCAGCCGGACAGGGCCGGTGTCGGGTGGCTACACCTTC.

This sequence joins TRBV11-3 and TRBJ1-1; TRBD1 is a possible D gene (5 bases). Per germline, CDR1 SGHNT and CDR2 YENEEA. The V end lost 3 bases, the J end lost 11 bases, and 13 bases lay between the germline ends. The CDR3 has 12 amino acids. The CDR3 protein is CASSFETASAFF. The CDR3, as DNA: TGTGCCAGCAGCTTTGAGACAGCAAGCGCTTTCTTT.

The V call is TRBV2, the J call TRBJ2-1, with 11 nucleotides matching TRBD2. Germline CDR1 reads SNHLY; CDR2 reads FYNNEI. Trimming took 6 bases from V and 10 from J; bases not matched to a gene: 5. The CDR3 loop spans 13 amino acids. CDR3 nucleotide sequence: TGTGCCAGCAGGGTAGCGGGGGGGGACGAGCAGTTCTTC. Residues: CASRVAGGDEQFF.

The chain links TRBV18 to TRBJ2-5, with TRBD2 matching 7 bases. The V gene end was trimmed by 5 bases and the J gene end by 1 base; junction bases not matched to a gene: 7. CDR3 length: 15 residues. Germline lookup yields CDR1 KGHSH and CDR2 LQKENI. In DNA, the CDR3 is TGTGCCAGCTCATACATTACGGGAGGCCAAGAGACCCAGTACTTC. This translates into CASSYITGGQETQYF.

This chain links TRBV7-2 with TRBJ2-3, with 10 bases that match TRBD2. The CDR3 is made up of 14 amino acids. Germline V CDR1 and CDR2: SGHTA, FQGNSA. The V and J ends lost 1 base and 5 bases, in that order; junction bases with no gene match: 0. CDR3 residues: CASSLGTSGDTQYF. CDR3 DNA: TGTGCCAGCAGCTTAGGGACTAGCGGAGATACGCAGTATTTT.

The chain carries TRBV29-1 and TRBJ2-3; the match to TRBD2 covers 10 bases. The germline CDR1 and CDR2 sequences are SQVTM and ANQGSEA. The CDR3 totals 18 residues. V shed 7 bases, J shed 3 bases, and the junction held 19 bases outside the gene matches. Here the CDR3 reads CSATLRGASGSETDTQYF. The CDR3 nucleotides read TGCAGCGCCACACTAAGGGGGGCTAGCGGGAGTGAGACAGATACGCAGTATTTT.

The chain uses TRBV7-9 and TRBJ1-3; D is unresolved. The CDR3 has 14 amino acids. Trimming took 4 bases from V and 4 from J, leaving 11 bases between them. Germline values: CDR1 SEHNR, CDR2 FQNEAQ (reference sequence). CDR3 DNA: TGTGCCAGCAGCTCCGGAGGGTCCGGAAACACCATATATTTT. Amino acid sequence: CASSSGGSGNTIYF.

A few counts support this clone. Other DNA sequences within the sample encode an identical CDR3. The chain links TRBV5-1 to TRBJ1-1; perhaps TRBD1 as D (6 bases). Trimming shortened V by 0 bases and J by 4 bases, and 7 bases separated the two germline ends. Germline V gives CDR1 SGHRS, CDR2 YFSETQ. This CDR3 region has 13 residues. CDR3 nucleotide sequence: TGCGCCAGCAGCTTGGTACAGGGCACTGAAGCTTTCTTT. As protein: CASSLVQGTEAFF.

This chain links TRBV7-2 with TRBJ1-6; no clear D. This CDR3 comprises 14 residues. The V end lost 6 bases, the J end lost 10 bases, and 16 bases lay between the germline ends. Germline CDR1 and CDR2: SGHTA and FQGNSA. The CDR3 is CASSLITVQSPLHF. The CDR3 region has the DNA TGTGCCAGCAGTCTTATAACAGTACAATCACCCCTCCACTTT.

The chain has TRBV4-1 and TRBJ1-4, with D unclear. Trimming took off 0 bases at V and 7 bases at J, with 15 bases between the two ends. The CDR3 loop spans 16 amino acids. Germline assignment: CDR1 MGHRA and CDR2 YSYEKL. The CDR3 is CASSQENTVTGEKLFF. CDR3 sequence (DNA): TGCGCCAGCAGCCAAGAAAATACGGTGACGGGTGAAAAACTGTTTTTT.

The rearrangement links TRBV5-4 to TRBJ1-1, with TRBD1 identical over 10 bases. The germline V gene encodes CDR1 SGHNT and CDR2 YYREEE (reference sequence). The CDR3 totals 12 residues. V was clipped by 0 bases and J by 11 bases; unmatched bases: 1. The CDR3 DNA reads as TGTGCCAGCAGCTTGGCGGGACAGGGGGCTTTCTTT. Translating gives CASSLAGQGAFF. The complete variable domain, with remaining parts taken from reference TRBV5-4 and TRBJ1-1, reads ETGVTQSPTHLIKTRGQQVTLRCSSQSGHNTVSWYQQALGQGPQFIFQYYREEENGRGNFPPRFSGLQFPNYSSELNVNALELDDSALYLCASSLAGQGAFFGQGTRLTVV.

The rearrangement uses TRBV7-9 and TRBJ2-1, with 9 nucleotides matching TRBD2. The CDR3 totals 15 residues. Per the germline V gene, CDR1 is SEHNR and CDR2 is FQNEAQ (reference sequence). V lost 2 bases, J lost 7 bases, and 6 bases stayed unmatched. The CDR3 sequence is CASSLYAGGQNEQFF. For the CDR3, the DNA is TGTGCCAGCAGCTTATACGCGGGGGGGCAGAATGAGCAGTTCTTC.

The CDR3 nucleotides read TGCGCCAGCAGCCAAGGAGGACACACACACTCTGGAAACACCATATATTTT. Amino acid sequence: CASSQGGHTHSGNTIYF. The genes are TRBV4-3 and TRBJ1-3; tentative D call: TRBD1 (5 bases). The V gene lost 1 base and the J gene lost 0 bases, with 13 bases spanning the gap. This CDR3 has 17 residues. Per germline, CDR1 LGHNA and CDR2 YSLEER.

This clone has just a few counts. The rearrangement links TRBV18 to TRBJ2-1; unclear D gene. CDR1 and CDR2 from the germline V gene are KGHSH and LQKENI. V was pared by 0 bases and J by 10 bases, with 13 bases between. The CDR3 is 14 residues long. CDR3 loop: CASSPPPGLGEQFF. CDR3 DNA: TGTGCCAGCTCACCACCCCCTGGCCTCGGGGAGCAGTTCTTC.

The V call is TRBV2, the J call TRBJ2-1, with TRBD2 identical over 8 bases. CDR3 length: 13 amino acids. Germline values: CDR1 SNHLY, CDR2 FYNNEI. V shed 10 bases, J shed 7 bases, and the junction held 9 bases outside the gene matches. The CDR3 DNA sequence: TGTGCCACCCGGGAGGGCCGGTTTAATGAGCAGTTCTTC. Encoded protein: CATREGRFNEQFF.

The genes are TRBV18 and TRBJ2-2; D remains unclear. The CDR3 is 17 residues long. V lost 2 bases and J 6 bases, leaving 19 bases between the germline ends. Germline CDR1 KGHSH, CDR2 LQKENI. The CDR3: CASSPSPAAPGPGELFF. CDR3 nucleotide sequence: TGTGCCAGCTCACCATCACCGGCAGCCCCTGGGCCCGGGGAGCTGTTTTTT.

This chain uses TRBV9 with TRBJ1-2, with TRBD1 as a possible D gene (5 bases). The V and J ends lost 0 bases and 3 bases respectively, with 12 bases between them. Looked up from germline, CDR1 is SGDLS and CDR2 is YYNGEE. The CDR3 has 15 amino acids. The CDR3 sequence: CASSVGPDKHYGYTF. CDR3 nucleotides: TGTGCCAGCAGCGTAGGTCCGGACAAACACTATGGCTACACCTTC.

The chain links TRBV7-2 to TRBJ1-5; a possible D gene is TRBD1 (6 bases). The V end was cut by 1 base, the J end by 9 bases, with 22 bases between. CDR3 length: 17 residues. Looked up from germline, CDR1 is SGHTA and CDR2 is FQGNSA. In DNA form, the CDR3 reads TGTGCCAGCAGCTTAGGTCTTAGGACAGCGTCAATCAGGCCCCAGCATTTT. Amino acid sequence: CASSLGLRTASIRPQHF.

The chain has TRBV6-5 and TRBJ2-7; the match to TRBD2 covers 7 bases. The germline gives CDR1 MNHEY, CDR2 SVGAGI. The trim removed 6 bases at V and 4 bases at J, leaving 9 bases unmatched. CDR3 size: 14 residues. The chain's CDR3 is CASSPPGGSYEQYF. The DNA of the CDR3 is TGTGCCAGCAGCCCACCCGGGGGGAGTTACGAGCAGTACTTC.

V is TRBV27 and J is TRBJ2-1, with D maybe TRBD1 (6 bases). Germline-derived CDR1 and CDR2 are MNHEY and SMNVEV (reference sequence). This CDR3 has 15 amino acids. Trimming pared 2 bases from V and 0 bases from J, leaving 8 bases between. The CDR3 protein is CASSLQGPSYNEQFF. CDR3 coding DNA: TGTGCCAGCAGTTTACAGGGGCCCTCCTACAATGAGCAGTTCTTC.

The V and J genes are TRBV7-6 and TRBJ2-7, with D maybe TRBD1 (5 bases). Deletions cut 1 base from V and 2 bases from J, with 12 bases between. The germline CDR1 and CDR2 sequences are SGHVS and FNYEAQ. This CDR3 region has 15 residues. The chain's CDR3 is CASSLGSRVPYEQYF. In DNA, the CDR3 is TGTGCCAGCAGCTTAGGCTCCAGGGTCCCCTACGAGCAGTACTTC.

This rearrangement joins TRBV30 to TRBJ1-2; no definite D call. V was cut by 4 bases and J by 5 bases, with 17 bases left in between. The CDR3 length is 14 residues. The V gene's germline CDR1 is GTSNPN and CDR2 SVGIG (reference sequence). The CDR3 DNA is TGTGCCTGGATTGGACCCACGAGGGAGTATGGCTACACCTTC. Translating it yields CAWIGPTREYGYTF.

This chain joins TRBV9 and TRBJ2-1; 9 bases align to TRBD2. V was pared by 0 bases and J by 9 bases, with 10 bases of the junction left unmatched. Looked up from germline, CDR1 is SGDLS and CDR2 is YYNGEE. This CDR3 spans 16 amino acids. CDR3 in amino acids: CASSVEGRGGLGEQFF. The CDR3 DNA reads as TGTGCCAGCAGCGTAGAGGGGCGGGGGGGTCTAGGTGAGCAGTTCTTC.

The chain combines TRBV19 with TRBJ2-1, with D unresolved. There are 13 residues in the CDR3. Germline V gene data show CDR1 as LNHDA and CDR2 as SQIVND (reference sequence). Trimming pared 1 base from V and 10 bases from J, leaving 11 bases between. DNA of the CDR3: TGTGCCAGTAGTATAGTAGCAGTAGCCGAGCAGTTCTTC. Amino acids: CASSIVAVAEQFF.

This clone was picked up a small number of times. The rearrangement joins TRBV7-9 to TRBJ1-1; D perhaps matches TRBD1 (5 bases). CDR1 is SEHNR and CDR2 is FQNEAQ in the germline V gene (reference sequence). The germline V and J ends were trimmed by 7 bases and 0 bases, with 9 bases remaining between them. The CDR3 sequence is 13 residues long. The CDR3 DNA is TGTGCCAGCACGAAACAGGTGAACACTGAAGCTTTCTTT. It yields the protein CASTKQVNTEAFF.

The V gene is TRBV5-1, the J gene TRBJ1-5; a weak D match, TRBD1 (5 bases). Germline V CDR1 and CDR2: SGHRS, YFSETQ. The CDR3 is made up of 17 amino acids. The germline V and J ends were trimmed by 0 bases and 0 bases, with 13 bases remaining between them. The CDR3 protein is CASSLGPRGDSNQPQHF. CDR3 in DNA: TGCGCCAGCAGCTTGGGACCGCGGGGCGATAGCAATCAGCCCCAGCATTTT.

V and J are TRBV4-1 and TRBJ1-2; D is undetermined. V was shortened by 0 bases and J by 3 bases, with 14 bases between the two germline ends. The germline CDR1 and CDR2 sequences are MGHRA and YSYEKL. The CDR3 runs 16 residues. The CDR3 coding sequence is TGCGCCAGCAGCCAAGACCGGGGAGTCTCTCACTATGGCTACACCTTC. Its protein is CASSQDRGVSHYGYTF.

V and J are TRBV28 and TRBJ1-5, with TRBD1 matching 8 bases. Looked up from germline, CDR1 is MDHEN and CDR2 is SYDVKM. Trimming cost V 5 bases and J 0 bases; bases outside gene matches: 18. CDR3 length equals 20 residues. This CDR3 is CASSPNRPGTGPYSNQPQHF. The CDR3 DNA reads TGTGCCAGCAGTCCCAATAGGCCCGGGACAGGACCTTATAGCAATCAGCCCCAGCATTTT.

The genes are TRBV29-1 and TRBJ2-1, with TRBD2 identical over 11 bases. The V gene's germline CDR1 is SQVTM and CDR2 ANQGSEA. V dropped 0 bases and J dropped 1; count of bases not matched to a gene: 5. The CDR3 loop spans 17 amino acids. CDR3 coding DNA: TGCAGCGTTGAAGAGCTAGCGGGAGGAATATCCTACAATGAGCAGTTCTTC. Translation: CSVEELAGGISYNEQFF.

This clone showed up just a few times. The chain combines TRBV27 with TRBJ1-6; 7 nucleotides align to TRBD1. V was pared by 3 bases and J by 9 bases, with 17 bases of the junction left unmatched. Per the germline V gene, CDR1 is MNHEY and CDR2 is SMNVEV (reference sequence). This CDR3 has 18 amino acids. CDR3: CASSFGVRGGTVSSPLHF. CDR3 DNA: TGTGCCAGCAGTTTTGGGGTTAGGGGTGGGACAGTGAGTTCACCCCTCCACTTT.

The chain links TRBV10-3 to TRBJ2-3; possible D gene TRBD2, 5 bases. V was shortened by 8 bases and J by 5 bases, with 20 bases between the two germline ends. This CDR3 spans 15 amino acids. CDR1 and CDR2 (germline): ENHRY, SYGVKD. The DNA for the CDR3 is TGTGCCATCGCGAAAGCCCCTGACGGGAAAGATACGCAGTATTTT. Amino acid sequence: CAIAKAPDGKDTQYF.